The subject of this entry is one T cell receptor beta chain. Germline assignment: CDR1 SGHKS and CDR2 YYEKEE (reference sequence). The trim removed 0 bases at V and 1 base at J, leaving 9 bases unmatched. The CDR3 has 19 residues. The data derive from a study of T cells after somatic rescue of genetic block. Sequencing used immunoSEQ multiplex PCR; TCRdb keeps in-frame clones, though not all of them. The table records some 14,000 clones, roughly two thirds of them present only once. The chain is built from TRBV5-5 and TRBJ2-6; 8 nucleotides align to TRBD1. The sequencing sample was made of peripheral blood mononuclear cells (PBMCs). This clonotype originated in a man aged 18 to 30. The CDR3 DNA reads TGTGCCAGCAGCTTGGGCCCGGCGCAGGGGGCTTCTGGGGCCAACGTCCTGACTTTC. It yields the protein CASSLGPAQGASGANVLTF.